This T cell receptor beta chain was captured by sequencing in a study of early T cells in non-severe SARS-CoV-2 infection. The CDR3 is 16 amino acids. Per the germline V gene, CDR1 is SGHDN and CDR2 is FVKESK. V was trimmed by 2 bases and J by 3 bases, leaving 14 bases between them. In this sample, this clonotype turned up many times. Using its own MiXCR run on the 5' RACE reads, TCRdb lists one record per CDR3 protein. The sample includes 57,000 or so distinct CDR3 sequences, 5.5% to 6.5% of them seen just once. This rearrangement joins TRBV14 to TRBJ2-1, with TRBD2 as a possible D gene (5 bases). Sample: whole blood. The TCR comes from an adult who was a healthcare worker with PCR-confirmed SARS-CoV-2 infection or an uninfected control (not recorded which). The CDR3 spells CASSQNVGVFYNEQFF. The CDR3, as DNA: TGTGCCAGCAGCCAAAACGTGGGAGTATTCTACAATGAGCAGTTCTTC.